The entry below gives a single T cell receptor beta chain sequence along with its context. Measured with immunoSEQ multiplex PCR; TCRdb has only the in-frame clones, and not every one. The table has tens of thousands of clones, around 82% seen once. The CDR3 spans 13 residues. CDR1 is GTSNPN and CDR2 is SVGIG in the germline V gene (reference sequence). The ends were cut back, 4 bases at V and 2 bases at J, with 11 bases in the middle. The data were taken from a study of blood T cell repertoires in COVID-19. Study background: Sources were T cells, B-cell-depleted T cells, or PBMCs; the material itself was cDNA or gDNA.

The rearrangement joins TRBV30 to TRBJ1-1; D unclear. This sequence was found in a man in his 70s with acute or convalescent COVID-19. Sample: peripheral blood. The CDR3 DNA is TGTGCCTGGAACGGGATGTTCAACACTGAAGCTTTCTTT. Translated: CAWNGMFNTEAFF. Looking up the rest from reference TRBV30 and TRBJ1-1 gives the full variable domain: SQTIHQWPATLVQPVGSPLSLECTVEGTSNPNLYWYRQAAGRGLQLLFYSVGIGQISSEVPQNLSASRPQDRQFILSSKKLLLSDSGFYLCAWNGMFNTEAFFGQGTRLTVV.